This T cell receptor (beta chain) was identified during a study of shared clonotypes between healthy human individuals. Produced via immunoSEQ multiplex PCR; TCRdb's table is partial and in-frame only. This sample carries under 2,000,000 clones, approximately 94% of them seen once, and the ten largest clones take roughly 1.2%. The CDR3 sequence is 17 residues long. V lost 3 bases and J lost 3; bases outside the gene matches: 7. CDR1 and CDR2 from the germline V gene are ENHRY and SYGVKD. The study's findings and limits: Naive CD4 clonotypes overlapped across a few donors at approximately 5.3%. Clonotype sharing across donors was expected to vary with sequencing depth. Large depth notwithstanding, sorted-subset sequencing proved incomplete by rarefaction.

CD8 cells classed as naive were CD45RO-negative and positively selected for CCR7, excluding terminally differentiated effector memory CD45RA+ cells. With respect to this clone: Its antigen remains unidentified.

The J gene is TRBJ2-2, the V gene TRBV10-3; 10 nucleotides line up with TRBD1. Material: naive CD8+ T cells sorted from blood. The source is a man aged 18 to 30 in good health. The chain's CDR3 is CAISEPGQGPHTGELFF. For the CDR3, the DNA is TGTGCCATCAGTGAACCGGGACAGGGGCCCCACACCGGGGAGCTGTTTTTT.